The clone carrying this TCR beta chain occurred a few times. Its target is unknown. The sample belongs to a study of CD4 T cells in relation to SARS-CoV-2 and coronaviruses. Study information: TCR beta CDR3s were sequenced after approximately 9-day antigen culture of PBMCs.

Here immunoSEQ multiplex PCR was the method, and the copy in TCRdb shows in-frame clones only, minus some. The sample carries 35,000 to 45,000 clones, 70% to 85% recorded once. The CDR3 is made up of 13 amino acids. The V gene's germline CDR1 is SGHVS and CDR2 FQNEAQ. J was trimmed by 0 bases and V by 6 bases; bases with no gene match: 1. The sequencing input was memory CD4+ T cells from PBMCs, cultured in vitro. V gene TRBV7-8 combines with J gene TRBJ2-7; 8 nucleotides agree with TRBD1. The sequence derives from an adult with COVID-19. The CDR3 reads CASRQGASYEQYF. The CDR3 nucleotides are TGTGCCAGCAGGCAGGGGGCCTCCTACGAGCAGTACTTC.